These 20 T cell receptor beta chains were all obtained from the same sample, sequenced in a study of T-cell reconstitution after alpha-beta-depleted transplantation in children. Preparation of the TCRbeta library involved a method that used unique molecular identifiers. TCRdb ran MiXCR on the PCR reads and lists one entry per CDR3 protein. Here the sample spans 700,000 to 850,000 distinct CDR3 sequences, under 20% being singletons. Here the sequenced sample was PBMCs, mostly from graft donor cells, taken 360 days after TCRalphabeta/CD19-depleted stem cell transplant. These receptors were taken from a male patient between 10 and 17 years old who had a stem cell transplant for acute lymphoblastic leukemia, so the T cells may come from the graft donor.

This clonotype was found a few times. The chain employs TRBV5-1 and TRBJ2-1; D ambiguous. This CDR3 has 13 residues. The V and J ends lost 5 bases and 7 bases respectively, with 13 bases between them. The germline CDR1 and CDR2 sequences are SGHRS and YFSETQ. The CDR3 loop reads CASRWIEENEQFF. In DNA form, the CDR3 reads TGCGCCAGCAGATGGATAGAGGAGAATGAGCAGTTCTTC.

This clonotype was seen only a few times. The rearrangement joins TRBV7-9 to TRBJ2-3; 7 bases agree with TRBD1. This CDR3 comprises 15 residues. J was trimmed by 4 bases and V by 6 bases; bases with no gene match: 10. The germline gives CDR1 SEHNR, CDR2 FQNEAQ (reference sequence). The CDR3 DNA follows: TGTGCCAGCAGTCACGGGACAGTTGGGCCAGATACGCAGTATTTT. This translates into CASSHGTVGPDTQYF.

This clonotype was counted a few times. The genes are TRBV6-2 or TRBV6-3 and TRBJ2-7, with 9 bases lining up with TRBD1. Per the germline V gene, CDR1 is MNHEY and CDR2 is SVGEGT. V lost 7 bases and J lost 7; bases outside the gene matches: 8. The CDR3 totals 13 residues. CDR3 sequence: CASTLQGAGEQYF. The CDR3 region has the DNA TGTGCCAGCACCCTACAGGGGGCAGGGGAGCAGTACTTC.

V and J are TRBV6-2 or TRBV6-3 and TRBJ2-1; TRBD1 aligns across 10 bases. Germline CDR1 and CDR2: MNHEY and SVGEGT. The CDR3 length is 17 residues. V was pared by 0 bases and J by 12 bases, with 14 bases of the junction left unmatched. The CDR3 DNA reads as TGTGCCAGCAGTTACTCGAATTGGGACAGGGGAGGAGATGTGCAGTTCTTC. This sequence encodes CASSYSNWDRGGDVQFF.

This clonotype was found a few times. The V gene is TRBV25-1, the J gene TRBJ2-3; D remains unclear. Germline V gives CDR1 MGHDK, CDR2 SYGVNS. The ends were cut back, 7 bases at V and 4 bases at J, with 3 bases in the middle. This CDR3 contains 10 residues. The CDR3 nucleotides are TGTGCCAGCATCGCAGATACGCAGTATTTT. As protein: CASIADTQYF.

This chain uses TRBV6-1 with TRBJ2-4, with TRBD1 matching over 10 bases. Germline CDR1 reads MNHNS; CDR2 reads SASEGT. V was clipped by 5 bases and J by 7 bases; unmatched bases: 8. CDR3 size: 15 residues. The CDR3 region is CASSPWTGGRNIQYF. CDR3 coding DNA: TGTGCCAGCAGTCCGTGGACAGGGGGGAGGAACATTCAGTACTTC.

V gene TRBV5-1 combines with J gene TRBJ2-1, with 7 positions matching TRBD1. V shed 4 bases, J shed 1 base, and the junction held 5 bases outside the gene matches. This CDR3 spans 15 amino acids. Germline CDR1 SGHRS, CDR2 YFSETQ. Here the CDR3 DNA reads TGCGCCAGCAGCCATCAGGGACAGTCCTACAATGAGCAGTTCTTC. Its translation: CASSHQGQSYNEQFF.

The CDR3 loop is CASTQQGFQLKPYGYTF. The CDR3 DNA follows: TGCGCCAGCACCCAACAGGGATTTCAACTTAAACCCTATGGCTACACCTTC. The V and J genes are TRBV5-1 and TRBJ1-2; D is possibly TRBD1 (6 bases). The CDR3 is made up of 17 amino acids. Trimming shortened V by 6 bases and J by 4 bases, and 25 bases separated the two germline ends. The germline V gene encodes CDR1 SGHRS and CDR2 YFSETQ.

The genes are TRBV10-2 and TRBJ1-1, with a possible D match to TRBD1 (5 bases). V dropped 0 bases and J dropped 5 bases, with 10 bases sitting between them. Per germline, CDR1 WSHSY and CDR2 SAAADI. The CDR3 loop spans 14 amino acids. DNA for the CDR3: TGCGCCAGCAGTGAGTCCGGGGGGGGGACTGAAGCTTTCTTT. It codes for CASSESGGGTEAFF.

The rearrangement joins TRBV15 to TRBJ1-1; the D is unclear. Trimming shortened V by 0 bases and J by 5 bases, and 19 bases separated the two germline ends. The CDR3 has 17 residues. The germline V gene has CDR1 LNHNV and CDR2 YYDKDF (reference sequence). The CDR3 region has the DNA TGTGCCACCAGCAGAGACGGCGGAGGAGGCATTTGGACTGAAGCTTTCTTT. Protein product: CATSRDGGGGIWTEAFF.

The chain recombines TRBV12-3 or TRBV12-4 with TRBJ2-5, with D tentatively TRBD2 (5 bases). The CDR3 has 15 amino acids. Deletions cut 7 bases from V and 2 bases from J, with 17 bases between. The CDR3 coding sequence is TGTGCCAGCACCTCCTGGGCTAGCCCACAAGAGACCCAGTACTTC. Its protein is CASTSWASPQETQYF.

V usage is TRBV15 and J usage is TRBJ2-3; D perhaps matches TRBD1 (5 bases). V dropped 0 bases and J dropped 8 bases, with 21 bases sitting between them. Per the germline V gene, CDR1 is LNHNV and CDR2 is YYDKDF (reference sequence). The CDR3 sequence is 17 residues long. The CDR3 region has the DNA TGTGCCACCAGCAGAGATGTAGGGCAGGGCGTAAGAGGTACGCAGTATTTT. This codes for CATSRDVGQGVRGTQYF.

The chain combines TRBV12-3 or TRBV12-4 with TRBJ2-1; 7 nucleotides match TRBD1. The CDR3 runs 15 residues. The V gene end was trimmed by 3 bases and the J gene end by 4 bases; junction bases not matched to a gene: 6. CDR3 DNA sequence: TGTGCCAGCAGTTTGGGGACAGAACCTTACAATGAGCAGTTCTTC. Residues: CASSLGTEPYNEQFF.

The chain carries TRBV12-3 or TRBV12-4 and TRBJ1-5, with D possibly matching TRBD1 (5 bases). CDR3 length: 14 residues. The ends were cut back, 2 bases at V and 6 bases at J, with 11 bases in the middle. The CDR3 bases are TGTGCCAGCAGTTTAAGGGCAGGGATTCAGCCCCAGCATTTT. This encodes CASSLRAGIQPQHF.

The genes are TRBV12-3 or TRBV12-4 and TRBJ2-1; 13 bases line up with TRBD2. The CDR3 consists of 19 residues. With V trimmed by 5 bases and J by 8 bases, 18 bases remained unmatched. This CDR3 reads CASSPGTSGRADGNDEQFF. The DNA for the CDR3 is TGTGCCAGCAGTCCGGGTACTAGCGGGAGGGCGGACGGAAACGATGAGCAGTTCTTC.

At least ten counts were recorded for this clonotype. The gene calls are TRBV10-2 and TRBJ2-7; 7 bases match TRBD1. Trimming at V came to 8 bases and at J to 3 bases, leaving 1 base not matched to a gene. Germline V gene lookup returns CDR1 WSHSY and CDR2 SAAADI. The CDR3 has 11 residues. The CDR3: CASWDSYEQYF. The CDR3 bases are TGCGCCAGCTGGGACAGCTACGAGCAGTACTTC.

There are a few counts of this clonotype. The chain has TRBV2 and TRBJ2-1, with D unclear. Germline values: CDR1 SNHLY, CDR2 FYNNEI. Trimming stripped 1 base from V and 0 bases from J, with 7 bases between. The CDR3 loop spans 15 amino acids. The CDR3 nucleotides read TGTGCCAGCAGTGAAGTGGCTAGCTCCTACAATGAGCAGTTCTTC. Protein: CASSEVASSYNEQFF.

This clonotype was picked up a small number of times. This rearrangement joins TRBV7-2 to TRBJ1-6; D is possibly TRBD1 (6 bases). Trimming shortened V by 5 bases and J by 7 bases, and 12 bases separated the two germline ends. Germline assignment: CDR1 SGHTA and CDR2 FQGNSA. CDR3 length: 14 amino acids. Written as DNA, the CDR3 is TGTGCCAGCAGCCCACAGGGTTGGAATTCACCCCTCCACTTT. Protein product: CASSPQGWNSPLHF.

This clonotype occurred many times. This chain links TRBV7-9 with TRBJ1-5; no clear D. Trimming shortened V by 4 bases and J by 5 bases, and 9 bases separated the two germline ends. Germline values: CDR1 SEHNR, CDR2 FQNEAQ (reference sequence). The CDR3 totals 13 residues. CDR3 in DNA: TGTGCCAGCAGCTCCGGAGGTGATCAGCCCCAGCATTTT. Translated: CASSSGGDQPQHF.

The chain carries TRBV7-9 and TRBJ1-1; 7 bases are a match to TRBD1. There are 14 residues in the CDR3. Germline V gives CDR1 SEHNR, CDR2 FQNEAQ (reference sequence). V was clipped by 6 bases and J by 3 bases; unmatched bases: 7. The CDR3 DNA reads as TGTGCCAGCAGGGTACAGGGGTGGGACACTGAAGCTTTCTTT. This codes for CASRVQGWDTEAFF.